The entry that follows covers one T cell receptor (beta chain) sequence. Its antigen is unknown. No much larger clone exists at a distance of one base, and base qualities are not known. This sample stems from a study of blood T cell repertoires in COVID-19 (dated by TCRdb to 2019 to 2021). The study in broad terms: Samples covering the acute and convalescent phases of COVID-19 were provided by collaborators in the United States, Italy and Spain. Where available, HLA class I and class II types were obtained from metadata supplied by the sample provider rather than from assay-based typing. Sample metadata almost always included a de-identified subject ID, COVID-19 status, age in years and sex. The repertoires were released in a freely available public database intended as a resource for research on the immune response to SARS-CoV-2. The material from the prospective study consisted of cDNA or gDNA derived from T cells, B-cell-depleted T cells, or PBMCs. Samples were obtained from the ongoing ImmuneRACE study (first 160 participants) and from 1,200 or so subjects provided by 6 global collaborators. Subjects who had been exposed to COVID-19, were actively infected with it, or had recovered from it provided the deeply sampled blood TCRbeta repertoires that made up the dataset.

For CDR1 and CDR2, the germline V gene (reference sequence) lists LGHDT and YNNKEL. From its cysteine to its phenylalanine, the CDR3 spans 13 amino acids. CDR3 DNA only is kept here, 39 bases in frame from base 1. Relative to germline, V is missing 8 bases and J is missing 6 bases, with 6 bases of the junction outside any gene match. TCRbeta CDR3 regions were amplified from genomic DNA using the immunoSEQ Assay, a bias-controlled multiplex PCR. The published analysis was carried out like this. The number of nucleated cells in each sample was estimated by amplification of reference gene primers within the assay. To quantify the absolute abundance of each unique TCRbeta CDR3 rearrangement, sequence reads were collapsed and filtered. For each sample, productive Simpson clonality was calculated by taking the square root of Simpson's diversity index across productive rearrangements. Held by TCRdb, this immuneACCESS table contains in-frame sequences only and omits some clones. Under half of the omission traces to an unresolved V gene where checked; the cause of the rest is unknown. That table furnishes V, J and clone size, whereas the DNA furnished D and trimming. This sample gives some 74,000 clones in total; 90% to 95% of them show up just once. The ten largest make up 2.5% to 3% of the sample.

What the research found in general, with its limitations: How much clinical and demographic metadata was included differed by source and by participant, and the metadata was provided uncurated.

One collaborating source in Seattle enrolled patients while the patients were actively infected and followed the patients over time throughout the course of disease. Collaborating institutions collected whole blood in K2EDTA tubes following their own protocols. For TCRbeta analysis, collaborators shipped samples as frozen whole blood, isolated PBMCs, or DNA extracted from either of those sample types. This clonotype originated in a man in his forties or fifties with COVID-19, enrolled during active disease. Sequences were obtained from peripheral blood. The chain links TRBV3-1 (or the pseudogene TRBV3-2) with TRBJ2-1, with 8 central nucleotides matching TRBD2. At the DNA level, the sequence is TGTGCCAGCGGCGGGACTAGTCGCAATGAGCAGTTCTTC. This yields the protein CASGGTSRNEQFF.